This T cell receptor (beta chain) was profiled in a study of control samples from healthy donors and cancer patients. The CDR3 extends over 15 amino acids. Germline V gives CDR1 MNHEY, CDR2 SVGAGI. The junction had 6 bases not matched to a gene; V was cut back by 6 bases and J by 0 bases. Data came from immunoSEQ multiplex PCR; TCRdb stores just in-frame clones and leaves some out. The sample yields 75,000 to 95,000 clones, around 90% seen once. This TCR was recovered from a woman aged 45-60 years with colorectal cancer. Specimen: PBMCs. The rearrangement links TRBV6-5 to TRBJ1-1; 8 bases are a match to TRBD1. Written as DNA, the CDR3 is TGTGCCAGCAGCAGGGGGCGCGCTCTGAACACTGAAGCTTTCTTT. This translates into CASSRGRALNTEAFF.